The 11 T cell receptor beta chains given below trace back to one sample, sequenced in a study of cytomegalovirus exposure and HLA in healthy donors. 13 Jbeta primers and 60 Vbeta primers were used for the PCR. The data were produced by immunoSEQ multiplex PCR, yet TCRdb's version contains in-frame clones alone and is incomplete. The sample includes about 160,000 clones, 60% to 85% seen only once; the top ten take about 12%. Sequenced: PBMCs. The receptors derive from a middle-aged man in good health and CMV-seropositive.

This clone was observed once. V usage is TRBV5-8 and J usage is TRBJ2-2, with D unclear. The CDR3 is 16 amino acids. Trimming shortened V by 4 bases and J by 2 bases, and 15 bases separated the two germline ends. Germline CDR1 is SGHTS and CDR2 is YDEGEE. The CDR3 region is CASSPIPSTNTGELFF. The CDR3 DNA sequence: TGTGCCAGCAGCCCAATCCCATCAACTAACACCGGGGAGCTGTTTTTT.

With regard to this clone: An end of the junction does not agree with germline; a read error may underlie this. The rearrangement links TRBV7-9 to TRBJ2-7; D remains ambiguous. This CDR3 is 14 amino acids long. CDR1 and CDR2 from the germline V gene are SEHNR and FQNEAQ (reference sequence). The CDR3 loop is CSSSASYSSYEQYF. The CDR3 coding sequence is TGTTCCAGCAGCGCGTCTTATTCCTCCTACGAGCAGTACTTC.

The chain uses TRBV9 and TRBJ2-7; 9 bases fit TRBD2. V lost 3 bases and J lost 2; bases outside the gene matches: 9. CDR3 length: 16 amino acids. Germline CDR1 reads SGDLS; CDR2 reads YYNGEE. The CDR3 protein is CASSAGPTSGTYEQYF. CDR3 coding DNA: TGTGCCAGCAGCGCCGGTCCGACTAGCGGCACCTACGAGCAGTACTTC.

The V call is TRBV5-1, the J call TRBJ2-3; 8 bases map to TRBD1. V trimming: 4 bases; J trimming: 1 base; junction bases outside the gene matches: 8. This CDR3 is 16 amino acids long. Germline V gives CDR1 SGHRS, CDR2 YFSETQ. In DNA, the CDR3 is TGCGCCAGCAGCACCGGGACAGGATTCGGCACAGATACGCAGTATTTT. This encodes CASSTGTGFGTDTQYF.

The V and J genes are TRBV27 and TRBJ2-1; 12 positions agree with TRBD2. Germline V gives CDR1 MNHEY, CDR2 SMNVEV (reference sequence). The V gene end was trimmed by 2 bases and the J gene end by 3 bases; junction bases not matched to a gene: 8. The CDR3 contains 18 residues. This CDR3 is CASSLGPPGLAGYNEQFF. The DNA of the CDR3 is TGTGCCAGCAGTTTAGGCCCTCCGGGACTAGCGGGCTACAATGAGCAGTTCTTC.

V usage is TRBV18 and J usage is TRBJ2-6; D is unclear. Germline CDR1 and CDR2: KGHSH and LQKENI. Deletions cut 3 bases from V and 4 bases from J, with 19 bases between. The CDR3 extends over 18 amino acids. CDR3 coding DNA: TGTGCCAGCTCACCCTGGGCAGTAGGTACGTCCGGGGCCAACGTCCTGACTTTC. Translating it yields CASSPWAVGTSGANVLTF.

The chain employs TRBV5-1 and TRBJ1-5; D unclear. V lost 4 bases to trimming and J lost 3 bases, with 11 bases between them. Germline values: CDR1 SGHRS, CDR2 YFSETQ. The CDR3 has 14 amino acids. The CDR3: CASSPGLTNQPQHF. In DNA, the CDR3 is TGCGCCAGCAGCCCTGGGCTTACCAATCAGCCCCAGCATTTT.

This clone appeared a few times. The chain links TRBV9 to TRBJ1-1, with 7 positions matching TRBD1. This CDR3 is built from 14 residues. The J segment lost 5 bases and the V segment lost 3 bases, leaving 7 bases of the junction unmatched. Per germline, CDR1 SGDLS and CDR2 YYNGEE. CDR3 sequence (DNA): TGTGCCAGCAGCGGACTTACAGGGGTTACTGAAGCTTTCTTT. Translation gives CASSGLTGVTEAFF.

The DNA of the CDR3 is TGCGCCAGCAGCCAAGATTTAGGACAGCAAAACACCATATATTTT. This gives the protein CASSQDLGQQNTIYF. J is TRBJ1-3 and V is TRBV4-1, with D possibly being TRBD1 (6 bases). The CDR3 contains 15 residues. Germline V gene lookup returns CDR1 MGHRA and CDR2 YSYEKL. V lost 0 bases to trimming and J lost 6 bases, with 12 bases between them.

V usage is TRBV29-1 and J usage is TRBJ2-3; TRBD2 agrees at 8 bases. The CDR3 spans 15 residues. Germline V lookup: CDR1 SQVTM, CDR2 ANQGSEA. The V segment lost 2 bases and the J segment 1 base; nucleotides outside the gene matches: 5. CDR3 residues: CSVENREGGTDTQYF. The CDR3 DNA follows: TGCAGCGTTGAAAACCGGGAGGGGGGCACAGATACGCAGTATTTT.

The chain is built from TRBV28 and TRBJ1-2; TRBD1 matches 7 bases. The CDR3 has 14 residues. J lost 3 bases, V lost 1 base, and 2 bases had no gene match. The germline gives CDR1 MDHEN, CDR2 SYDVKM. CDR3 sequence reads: CASSLYTGDYGYTF. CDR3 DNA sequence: TGTGCCAGCAGTTTATATACAGGGGACTATGGCTACACCTTC.